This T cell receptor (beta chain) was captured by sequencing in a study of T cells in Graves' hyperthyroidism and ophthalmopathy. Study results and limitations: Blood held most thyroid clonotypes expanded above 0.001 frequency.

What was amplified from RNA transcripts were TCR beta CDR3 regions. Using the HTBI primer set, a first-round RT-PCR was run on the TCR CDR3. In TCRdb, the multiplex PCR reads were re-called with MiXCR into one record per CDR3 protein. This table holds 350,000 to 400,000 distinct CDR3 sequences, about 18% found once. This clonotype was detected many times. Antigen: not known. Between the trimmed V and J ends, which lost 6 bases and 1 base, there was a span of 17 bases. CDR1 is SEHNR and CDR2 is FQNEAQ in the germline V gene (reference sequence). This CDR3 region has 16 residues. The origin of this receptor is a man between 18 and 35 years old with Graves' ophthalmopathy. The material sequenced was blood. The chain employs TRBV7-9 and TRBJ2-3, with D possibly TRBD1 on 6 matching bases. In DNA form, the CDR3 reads TGTGCCAGCAGTTCCAAACCGGGACAACGCACAGATACGCAGTATTTT. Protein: CASSSKPGQRTDTQYF.